One and the same sample provided the 30 T cell receptor beta chains below, sequenced in a study of T cells expressing NK-cell markers. No DNA is given; TCRdb re-called the 5' RACE reads and lists each CDR3 protein once. The sample is made up of some 600,000 distinct CDR3 sequences, and the top ten hold around 4% of it. Material: blood T cells: a sorted CD56 or NKG2C T cell subset, CD4+ or CD8+ T cells, or bulk PBMC T cells (not recorded which). These receptors were taken from a man younger than 35 in good health.

This sequence joins TRBV11-2 and TRBJ2-4; TCRdb picks TRBD1, but there is no DNA to check that call. CDR1 is SGHAT, CDR2 FQNNGV, per germline. The CDR3 extends over 18 amino acids. Here the CDR3 reads CASSLEGRGQGIENIQYF.

The CDR3 protein is CASGVFGETQYF. The chain employs TRBV6-1 and TRBJ2-5. The length of the CDR3 is 12 residues. Germline CDR1 MNHNS, CDR2 SASEGT.

This rearrangement joins TRBV5-1 to TRBJ2-1. The CDR3 covers 17 residues. In germline, CDR1 is SGHRS, CDR2 YFSETQ. This CDR3 is CASSLKQKMFSYNEQFF.

The rearrangement joins TRBV9 to TRBJ2-3; the TCRdb D gene call, TRBD2, has no DNA to confirm it. The V gene's germline CDR1 is SGDLS and CDR2 YYNGEE. The CDR3 is 18 residues long. The CDR3 spells CASADTSGPKTLTDTQYF.

The V gene is TRBV20-1, the J gene TRBJ2-7; the TCRdb call, TRBD2, lacks DNA for checking. The CDR3 sequence is 18 residues long. In germline, CDR1 is DFQATT, CDR2 SNEGSKA (reference sequence). CDR3 loop: CSARDWLGGEYSSYEQYF.

CDR3 sequence: CASSYSIMSEQYF. This rearrangement joins TRBV6-5 to TRBJ2-7. The CDR3 has 13 amino acids. Looked up from germline, CDR1 is MNHEY and CDR2 is SVGAGI.

The CDR3 region is CSAQDAYEQYF. V and J are TRBV20-1 and TRBJ2-7. Germline CDR1 and CDR2: DFQATT and SNEGSKA (reference sequence). The CDR3 runs 11 residues.

V gene TRBV25-1 combines with J gene TRBJ2-5; the TRBD1 assignment by TCRdb is unverifiable without DNA. Germline assignment: CDR1 MGHDK and CDR2 SYGVNS. This CDR3 has 15 amino acids. CDR3 protein: CASSEWTGGAETQYF. Based on the CDR3 plus reference TRBV25-1 and TRBJ2-5, the full variable domain is EADIYQTPRYLVIGTGKKITLECSQTMGHDKMYWYQQDPGMELHLIHYSYGVNSTEKGDLSSESTVSRIRTEHFPLTLESARPSHTSQYLCASSEWTGGAETQYFGPGTRLLVL.

V gene TRBV27 combines with J gene TRBJ1-5; the TCRdb D gene call, TRBD1, has no DNA to confirm it. The CDR3 consists of 12 residues. CDR1 MNHEY and CDR2 SMNVEV come from the germline V gene (reference sequence). The CDR3 protein is CASSLRGRGLHF.

The chain joins TRBV12-3 or TRBV12-4 to TRBJ2-3. This CDR3 has 15 amino acids. The CDR3 here is CASSDLGRKKDTQYF.

The rearrangement uses TRBV15 and TRBJ2-5; TCRdb names TRBD2, which stays unverified in the absence of DNA. The CDR3 covers 15 residues. Per the germline V gene, CDR1 is LNHNV and CDR2 is YYDKDF (reference sequence). This CDR3 is CATSRGEAGEETQYF.

The CDR3 is CASSPRLAGDNEQFF. The rearrangement links TRBV5-1 to TRBJ2-1; without DNA, the TCRdb call of TRBD2 cannot be checked. Germline V gives CDR1 SGHRS, CDR2 YFSETQ. The CDR3 runs to 15 residues.

This chain links TRBV6-4 with TRBJ2-3; the TRBD2 assignment by TCRdb is unverifiable without DNA. There are 16 residues in the CDR3. Germline CDR1 reads MRHNA; CDR2 reads SNTAGT. CDR3: CASSDIGPTEADTQYF.

This rearrangement joins TRBV27 to TRBJ2-3; without DNA, the TCRdb call of TRBD1 cannot be checked. The germline V gene encodes CDR1 MNHEY and CDR2 SMNVEV (reference sequence). This CDR3 comprises 13 residues. The CDR3 spells CASGGQYTDTQYF.

The CDR3 loop is CASSTGQATEAFF. This chain links TRBV3-1 with TRBJ1-1; lacking DNA, the TRBD1 call made by TCRdb goes unchecked. CDR1 and CDR2 (germline): LGHDT, YNNKEL (reference sequence). This CDR3 is 13 amino acids long.

This chain links TRBV20-1 with TRBJ1-5; TCRdb gives TRBD1 as the D gene, but with no DNA this cannot be confirmed. The CDR3 covers 13 residues. Looked up from germline, CDR1 is DFQATT and CDR2 is SNEGSKA (reference sequence). The CDR3 loop is CSARTGVLQPQHF.

The chain links TRBV11-2 to TRBJ2-3; absent DNA, TCRdb's TRBD2 call cannot be checked. The CDR3 is 18 residues long. In germline, CDR1 is SGHAT, CDR2 FQNNGV. The CDR3 loop is CASSSSGLPGANTDTQYF.

The chain has TRBV6-5 and TRBJ2-2; TCRdb returns TRBD2, unconfirmable since there is no DNA. The CDR3 is made up of 16 amino acids. Germline V lookup: CDR1 MNHEY, CDR2 SVGAGI. CDR3 region: CATLPYPAANTGELFF.

The chain links TRBV7-2 to TRBJ2-1; TCRdb gives TRBD1 as the D gene, but with no DNA this cannot be confirmed. Germline CDR1 SGHTA, CDR2 FQGNSA. The length of the CDR3 is 16 residues. CDR3: CASSASRGGLYNEQFF.

The chain joins TRBV4-2 to TRBJ2-5; absent DNA, TCRdb's TRBD1 call cannot be checked. The germline CDR1 and CDR2 sequences are LGHNA and YNFKEQ. This CDR3 is 12 amino acids long. The CDR3 region is CASGTGKETQYF.

The genes are TRBV18 and TRBJ2-2. This CDR3 is 15 amino acids long. Germline loops: CDR1 KGHSH, CDR2 LQKENI. CDR3 region: CASSPLGGEAGELFF. Full variable domain (rest looked up from reference TRBV18 and TRBJ2-2): NAGVMQNPRHLVRRRGQEARLRCSPMKGHSHVYWYRQLPEEGLKFMVYLQKENIIDESGMPKERFSAEFPKEGPSILRIQQVVRGDSAAYFCASSPLGGEAGELFFGEGSRLTVL.

The J gene is TRBJ2-2, the V gene TRBV7-2; the TRBD1 assignment by TCRdb is unverifiable without DNA. This CDR3 has 15 amino acids. Germline V gives CDR1 SGHTA, CDR2 FQGNSA. CDR3 residues: CASSLVIGQSGELFF.

This chain links TRBV21-1 with TRBJ2-2; the TRBD1 assignment by TCRdb is unverifiable without DNA. TRBV21-1 is a pseudogene locus. The length of the CDR3 is 20 residues. Here the CDR3 reads CASSKRHRDSALMGTGELFF.

This rearrangement joins TRBV6-1 to TRBJ1-6; lacking DNA, the TRBD1 call made by TCRdb goes unchecked. The CDR3 covers 13 residues. Germline V CDR1 and CDR2: MNHNS, SASEGT. CDR3 residues: CASKIDRISPLHF.

The chain joins TRBV6-5 to TRBJ2-7; TCRdb gives TRBD1 as the D gene, but with no DNA this cannot be confirmed. The CDR3 has 11 amino acids. In germline, CDR1 is MNHEY, CDR2 SVGAGI. This CDR3 is CAISQGSEQYF.

J is TRBJ2-7 and V is TRBV15; TCRdb's D gene call, TRBD2, goes unchecked for lack of DNA. CDR3 length: 13 amino acids. From germline, CDR1 is LNHNV and CDR2 YYDKDF (reference sequence). CDR3 amino acids: CATRLPSGTSINF. Variable domain in full (rest from reference TRBV15 and TRBJ2-7): DAMVIQNPRYQVTQFGKPVTLSCSQTLNHNVMYWYQQKSSQAPKLLFHYYDKDFNNEADTPDNFQSRRPNTSFCFLDIRSPGLGDTAMYLCATRLPSGTSINFGPGTRLTVT.

The chain combines TRBV12-3 or TRBV12-4 with TRBJ1-1; TCRdb returns TRBD1, unconfirmable since there is no DNA. The CDR3 runs to 15 residues. CDR3 residues: CASSYLRTGRTEAFF.

This chain links TRBV29-1 with TRBJ2-3. CDR1 SQVTM and CDR2 ANQGSEA come from the germline V gene. The CDR3 has 13 amino acids. This CDR3 is CSPRRLFTDTQYF.

V is TRBV5-1 and J is TRBJ2-3. The CDR3 has 16 amino acids. Germline lookup yields CDR1 SGHRS and CDR2 YFSETQ. CDR3 region: CASSLASGLPPDTQYF.

The V call is TRBV10-1, the J call TRBJ2-1. The CDR3 is 15 amino acids. Per the germline V gene, CDR1 is WNHNN and CDR2 is SYGVQD (reference sequence). The CDR3 region is CASSPTGTTYNEQFF.